One TCR beta chain is described in this entry. The CDR3 is made up of 18 amino acids. Clones were sequenced by immunoSEQ multiplex PCR, and TCRdb holds only the in-frame ones, with some missing. The repertoire includes around 370,000 clones, about 90% of them detected once, and more than 5% sits in the top ten. Seattle patient enrollment occurred during active infection, with longitudinal follow-up thereafter. The data were taken from a study of blood T cell repertoires in COVID-19. In the study overall: Collection of acute and convalescent COVID-19 samples took place in the United States, Italy and Spain.

V is TRBV21-1 and J is TRBJ2-7; the D call of TRBD2 is as the table states it, not checked on the DNA. TRBV21-1 is a documented pseudogene. Specimen: peripheral blood. This clonotype was obtained from a woman aged 45-65 years with COVID-19, enrolled during active disease. The chain's CDR3 is CASFRDGTSGRFSYEQYF. CDR3 in DNA: TGTGCCAGCTTCCGCGACGGGACTAGCGGGAGGTTTTCCTACGAGCAGTACTTC.